This T cell receptor beta chain was observed in a study of early T cells in non-severe SARS-CoV-2 infection. General study results and limits: VDJdb-based matching was biased toward anti-spike CD8 responses and missed private and CD4 specificities.

This clonotype occurred a few times. The antigen is unknown. Individual cDNA molecules each received unique molecular identifiers attached to them. TCRdb reprocessed the 5' RACE reads via MiXCR and lists one record per CDR3 protein. Altogether approximately 69,000 distinct CDR3 sequences are present, roughly 10% being singletons, with the ten largest covering about 6%. CDR3 length: 14 amino acids. V lost 5 bases, J lost 7 bases, and 6 bases stayed unmatched. The source is an adult who was a healthcare worker with PCR-confirmed SARS-CoV-2 infection or an uninfected control (not recorded which). Sample: whole blood. This sequence joins TRBV12-3 or TRBV12-4 and TRBJ1-4, with 8 bases identical to TRBD1. CDR3 residues: CASSPDRGREKLFF. In nucleotides, the CDR3 is TGTGCCAGCAGTCCCGACAGGGGACGTGAAAAACTGTTTTTT.